The 5 T cell receptor beta chains below come from one sample, sequenced in a study of blood T cell repertoires in COVID-19. This table comes from immunoSEQ multiplex PCR, and its TCRdb copy is limited to in-frame clones, with some not included. The sample consists of a few hundred thousand clones, roughly 85% of them appearing once. The sequenced material came from PBMCs or T cells enriched from blood (not recorded which). All receptors come from a woman between 50 and 59 years old who had recovered from COVID-19.

The chain employs TRBV3-1 (or the pseudogene TRBV3-2) and TRBJ1-3, with D uncertain. The V end was cut by 4 bases, the J end by 0 bases, with 7 bases between. The CDR3 covers 14 residues. Germline V gene lookup returns CDR1 LGHDT and CDR2 YNNKEL (reference sequence). The CDR3 loop is CASSPRDSGNTIYF. For the CDR3, the DNA is TGTGCCAGCAGCCCCCGCGACTCTGGAAACACCATATATTTT.

In regard to this clone: This CDR3 is also generated by other DNA sequences in the sample. The chain's CDR3 is CASSPLAGSYNEQFF. DNA for the CDR3: TGTGCCAGCTCACCACTAGCGGGATCCTACAATGAGCAGTTCTTC. The chain couples TRBV18 to TRBJ2-1, with 8 bases matching TRBD2. The CDR3 has 15 amino acids. The junction had 0 bases not matched to a gene; V was cut back by 1 base and J by 1 base. Looked up from germline, CDR1 is KGHSH and CDR2 is LQKENI.

This chain links TRBV16 with TRBJ2-7; 7 bases are a match to TRBD2. The CDR3 covers 16 residues. With V trimmed by 0 bases and J by 1 base, 6 bases remained unmatched. Germline CDR1 is KGHSY and CDR2 is FQNENV. The CDR3 DNA is TGTGCCAGCAGCCAATCTCTCGCGGGAGCGTCCTACGAGCAGTACTTC. It is translated as CASSQSLAGASYEQYF.

The chain couples TRBV2 to TRBJ1-5; the match to TRBD1 covers 7 bases. The V gene end was trimmed by 6 bases and the J gene end by 6 bases; junction bases not matched to a gene: 14. CDR3 length: 16 residues. Germline CDR1 reads SNHLY; CDR2 reads FYNNEI. The CDR3 DNA reads as TGTGCCAGCAGCCCAGGGGGACCCCAGGCCCGTCAGCCCCAGCATTTT. Residues: CASSPGGPQARQPQHF.

In regard to this clone: The junction and the germline gene differ at one end; a read error may be behind it. The J gene is TRBJ2-7, the V gene TRBV18, with 9 bases that match TRBD1. The CDR3 is 15 amino acids. Germline CDR1 and CDR2: KGHSH and LQKENI. The CDR3 is CASSPAGQGSSEQYF. CDR3 coding DNA: TGTGCCAGCTCACCGGCGGGACAGGGATCCTCCGAGCAGTACTTC.